This is a list of T cell receptor beta chains from one sample in a study of early T cells in non-severe SARS-CoV-2 infection. In TCRdb, the 5' RACE reads were re-called with MiXCR into one record per CDR3 protein. The table includes 15,000 to 20,000 distinct CDR3 sequences, about 5.4% detected once. The source was whole blood, collected at baseline. These receptors were taken from an adult who was a healthcare worker with PCR-confirmed SARS-CoV-2 infection or an uninfected control (not recorded which). Each CDR3 is given with its conserved first and last residue. Fields, in order: CDR3 length, J gene, V gene, clone size, D gene, CDR3 protein, CDR3 DNA. A D gene is named only where the DNA matches it firmly. Expanded clones are given a class, and other clones once, few, many or no size at all.

length: 15; J: TRBJ2-5; V: TRBV7-2; size: many; D: -; CDR3: CASSYYRVRGETQYF; DNA: TGTGCCAGCAGCTATTATAGGGTCCGGGGGGAGACCCAGTACTTC
length: 12; J: TRBJ2-1; V: TRBV19; size: many; D: -; CDR3: CASSRGQYEQFF; DNA: TGTGCCAGTAGTAGGGGGCAGTACGAGCAGTTCTTC
length: 16; J: TRBJ2-7; V: TRBV4-3; size: many; D: -; CDR3: CASSQDQGPGTYEQYF; DNA: TGCGCCAGCAGCCAAGATCAGGGTCCAGGGACCTACGAGCAGTACTTC
length: 11; J: TRBJ2-1; V: TRBV24-1; size: many; D: -; CDR3: CATSSRDEQFF; DNA: TGTGCCACCAGTTCACGCGATGAGCAGTTCTTC
length: 15; J: TRBJ2-1; V: TRBV28; size: medium-sized; D: -; CDR3: CASSLSGNPYNEQFF; DNA: TGTGCCAGCAGTCTCAGCGGAAACCCCTACAATGAGCAGTTCTTC
length: 14; J: TRBJ1-1; V: TRBV7-2; size: -; D: -; CDR3: CASSPSRTATEAFF; DNA: TGTGCCAGCAGCCCCTCGAGGACCGCGACTGAAGCTTTCTTT
length: 10; J: TRBJ2-5; V: TRBV29-1; size: few; D: -; CDR3: CSVHQETQYF; DNA: TGCAGCGTCCACCAAGAGACCCAGTACTTC
length: 12; J: TRBJ2-7; V: TRBV7-2; size: many; D: -; CDR3: CASSSLGYEQYF; DNA: TGTGCCAGCAGCTCCCTGGGCTACGAGCAGTACTTC
length: 14; J: TRBJ2-5; V: TRBV3-1; size: many; D: -; CDR3: CASSQRRRGWTQYF; DNA: TGTGCCAGCAGCCAGCGGAGGAGGGGATGGACCCAGTACTTC
length: 16; J: TRBJ2-4; V: TRBV18; size: -; D: TRBD2; CDR3: CASSPAGLLAKNIQYF; DNA: TGTGCCAGCTCACCTGCGGGACTACTAGCCAAAAACATTCAGTACTTC
length: 15; J: TRBJ2-7; V: TRBV5-1; size: medium-sized; D: -; CDR3: CASSVETTTTYEQYF; DNA: TGCGCCAGCAGCGTAGAGACGACTACGACCTACGAGCAGTACTTC
length: 15; J: TRBJ2-3; V: TRBV7-2; size: many; D: TRBD2; CDR3: CASSLLGGGTDTQYF; DNA: TGTGCCAGCAGCTTACTTGGGGGGGGTACAGATACGCAGTATTTT
length: 18; J: TRBJ2-5; V: TRBV28; size: few; D: -; CDR3: CASSLLGAGAVPQETQYF; DNA: TGTGCCAGCAGTTTATTAGGGGCGGGGGCCGTCCCACAAGAGACCCAGTACTTC
length: 15; J: TRBJ1-4; V: TRBV4-2; size: many; D: -; CDR3: CASSGTQGFNEKLFF; DNA: TGTGCCAGCAGCGGCACGCAGGGGTTTAATGAAAAACTGTTTTTT
length: 16; J: TRBJ2-2; V: TRBV5-1; size: many; D: TRBD2; CDR3: CATRLLSGVHTGELFF; DNA: TGCGCCACGCGACTTCTTAGCGGGGTTCACACCGGGGAGCTGTTTTTT
length: 13; J: TRBJ2-7; V: TRBV20-1; size: many; D: TRBD1; CDR3: CSAPGQGGYEQYF; DNA: TGCAGTGCACCGGGACAGGGCGGTTACGAGCAGTACTTC
length: 14; J: TRBJ2-7; V: TRBV6-6; size: medium-sized; D: TRBD1; CDR3: CASSYSGQSYEQYF; DNA: TGTGCCAGCAGTTACTCGGGACAGTCCTACGAGCAGTACTTC
length: 14; J: TRBJ1-2; V: TRBV9; size: many; D: -; CDR3: CASSSGTAFSGYTF; DNA: TGTGCCAGCAGCTCCGGGACGGCCTTCAGTGGCTACACCTTC
length: 13; J: TRBJ2-7; V: TRBV7-2; size: medium-sized; D: -; CDR3: CASSLEIQYEQYF; DNA: TGTGCCAGCAGCCTAGAGATCCAATACGAGCAGTACTTC
length: 16; J: TRBJ2-7; V: TRBV6-6; size: many; D: -; CDR3: CASSYYGAEENYEQYF; DNA: TGTGCCAGCAGTTACTACGGCGCGGAAGAAAACTACGAGCAGTACTTC
length: 12; J: TRBJ2-5; V: TRBV19; size: many; D: -; CDR3: CASSGYQETQYF; DNA: TGTGCCAGTAGTGGATACCAAGAGACCCAGTACTTC
length: 16; J: TRBJ1-2; V: TRBV5-1; size: many; D: TRBD1; CDR3: CASSSEPHRGRSGYTF; DNA: TGCGCCAGCAGCTCTGAACCCCACAGGGGCCGTTCCGGCTACACCTTC
length: 16; J: TRBJ2-1; V: TRBV14; size: many; D: TRBD2; CDR3: CASSEARGGLYNEQFF; DNA: TGTGCCAGCAGCGAGGCCCGCGGGGGGTTATACAATGAGCAGTTCTTC
length: 13; J: TRBJ2-3; V: TRBV6-1; size: many; D: -; CDR3: CASSEPAKDTQYF; DNA: TGTGCCAGCAGTGAGCCAGCAAAAGATACGCAGTATTTT
length: 14; J: TRBJ2-7; V: TRBV7-3; size: many; D: -; CDR3: CASSPSPGGYEQYF; DNA: TGTGCCAGCAGCCCTTCCCCCGGGGGTTACGAGCAGTACTTC
length: 14; J: TRBJ1-6; V: TRBV5-1; size: many; D: -; CDR3: CASSPGRGNSPLHF; DNA: TGCGCCAGCAGCCCAGGTAGGGGAAATTCACCCCTCCACTTT
length: 14; J: TRBJ2-1; V: TRBV20-1; size: many; D: TRBD1; CDR3: CSAPGQGSYNEQFF; DNA: TGCAGTGCCCCGGGACAGGGGTCCTACAATGAGCAGTTCTTC
length: 15; J: TRBJ2-1; V: TRBV20-1; size: medium-sized; D: TRBD1; CDR3: CSAPTGDRESSEQFF; DNA: TGCAGTGCCCCGACGGGGGACAGGGAGTCGAGTGAGCAGTTCTTC
length: 16; J: TRBJ2-2; V: TRBV12-3/TRBV12-4; size: -; D: -; CDR3: CASSLAVLLNTGELFF; DNA: TGTGCCAGCAGTTTAGCGGTACTACTGAACACCGGGGAGCTGTTTTTT
length: 16; J: TRBJ2-2; V: TRBV2; size: medium-sized; D: -; CDR3: CASSEGWSYPAGELFF; DNA: TGTGCCAGCAGTGAAGGGTGGTCATACCCGGCCGGGGAGCTGTTTTTT
length: 18; J: TRBJ2-2; V: TRBV7-3; size: many; D: TRBD1; CDR3: CASSLISGQGSETGELFF; DNA: TGTGCCAGCAGCTTAATTTCGGGACAGGGGAGTGAAACCGGGGAGCTGTTTTTT
length: 15; J: TRBJ1-5; V: TRBV2; size: medium-sized; D: TRBD1; CDR3: CASSAEQGGSQPQHF; DNA: TGTGCCAGCAGCGCCGAACAGGGGGGAAGTCAGCCCCAGCATTTT
length: 13; J: TRBJ1-2; V: TRBV5-1; size: -; D: -; CDR3: CASSLAVGYGYTF; DNA: TGCGCCAGCAGCTTAGCGGTGGGCTATGGCTACACCTTC
length: 14; J: TRBJ2-5; V: TRBV4-2; size: many; D: -; CDR3: CASSQGHTEETQYF; DNA: TGTGCCAGCAGCCAAGGACACACTGAAGAGACCCAGTACTTC
length: 14; J: TRBJ1-4; V: TRBV12-3/TRBV12-4; size: many; D: -; CDR3: CASTLNQGNEKLFF; DNA: TGTGCCAGCACCCTGAACCAGGGAAATGAAAAACTGTTTTTT
length: 15; J: TRBJ2-1; V: TRBV7-6; size: medium-sized; D: -; CDR3: CASSLRAVIYNEQFF; DNA: TGTGCCAGCAGCTTAAGGGCCGTCATATACAATGAGCAGTTCTTC
length: 13; J: TRBJ2-7; V: TRBV19; size: many; D: -; CDR3: CATRWSGGNEQYF; DNA: TGTGCCACTAGGTGGAGTGGCGGGAACGAGCAGTACTTC
length: 13; J: TRBJ2-2; V: TRBV5-1; size: few; D: -; CDR3: CASSAIGYGELFF; DNA: TGCGCCAGCAGCGCAATAGGTTACGGGGAGCTGTTTTTT
length: 12; J: TRBJ2-3; V: TRBV29-1; size: many; D: -; CDR3: CSVEVTEDTQYF; DNA: TGCAGCGTTGAAGTAACCGAAGATACGCAGTATTTT
length: 12; J: TRBJ1-1; V: TRBV25-1; size: many; D: TRBD1; CDR3: CASSDRGLFAFF; DNA: TGTGCCAGCAGTGACAGGGGGCTGTTCGCTTTCTTT
length: 16; J: TRBJ2-5; V: TRBV10-3; size: many; D: -; CDR3: CAISESRRTEQETQYF; DNA: TGTGCCATCAGTGAGTCACGCCGGACGGAGCAAGAGACCCAGTACTTC
length: 14; J: TRBJ1-2; V: TRBV5-1; size: medium-sized; D: TRBD1; CDR3: CASSPGTAWEGYTF; DNA: TGCGCCAGCAGCCCCGGGACAGCCTGGGAAGGCTACACCTTC
length: 14; J: TRBJ2-3; V: TRBV7-3; size: many; D: -; CDR3: CASSRGRNTDTQYF; DNA: TGTGCCAGCAGCCGTGGTCGCAACACAGATACGCAGTATTTT
length: 14; J: TRBJ2-1; V: TRBV3-1; size: many; D: -; CDR3: CASSPQGWGNEQFF; DNA: TGTGCCAGCAGCCCTCAGGGTTGGGGGAATGAGCAGTTCTTC
length: 16; J: TRBJ2-7; V: TRBV19; size: many; D: TRBD2; CDR3: CASSPASSGGSYEQYF; DNA: TGTGCCAGTAGTCCCGCATCGAGCGGGGGCTCCTACGAGCAGTACTTC
length: 13; J: TRBJ2-1; V: TRBV7-7; size: many; D: -; CDR3: CASSYQGVNEQFF; DNA: TGTGCTAGCAGCTATCAAGGGGTAAATGAGCAGTTCTTC
length: 15; J: TRBJ1-4; V: TRBV7-9; size: -; D: TRBD1; CDR3: CASSSDGTGGEKLFF; DNA: TGTGCCAGCAGCTCAGACGGGACAGGGGGTGAAAAACTGTTTTTT
length: 16; J: TRBJ2-5; V: TRBV4-3; size: few; D: -; CDR3: CASSQDTTGLAETQYF; DNA: TGCGCCAGCAGCCAAGATACGACAGGTCTAGCAGAGACCCAGTACTTC
length: 14; J: TRBJ2-7; V: TRBV4-3; size: many; D: -; CDR3: CASSQDLGFYEQYF; DNA: TGCGCCAGCAGCCAAGATCTGGGGTTCTACGAGCAGTACTTC
length: 14; J: TRBJ1-5; V: TRBV19; size: many; D: TRBD1; CDR3: CASSLTGKGGPQHF; DNA: TGTGCCAGTAGCCTGACAGGGAAGGGCGGGCCCCAGCATTTT
length: 20; J: TRBJ2-6; V: TRBV4-2; size: -; D: TRBD1; CDR3: CASSQNNPGQGFSGANVLTF; DNA: TGTGCCAGCAGCCAAAACAACCCGGGACAGGGATTCTCTGGGGCCAACGTCCTGACTTTC